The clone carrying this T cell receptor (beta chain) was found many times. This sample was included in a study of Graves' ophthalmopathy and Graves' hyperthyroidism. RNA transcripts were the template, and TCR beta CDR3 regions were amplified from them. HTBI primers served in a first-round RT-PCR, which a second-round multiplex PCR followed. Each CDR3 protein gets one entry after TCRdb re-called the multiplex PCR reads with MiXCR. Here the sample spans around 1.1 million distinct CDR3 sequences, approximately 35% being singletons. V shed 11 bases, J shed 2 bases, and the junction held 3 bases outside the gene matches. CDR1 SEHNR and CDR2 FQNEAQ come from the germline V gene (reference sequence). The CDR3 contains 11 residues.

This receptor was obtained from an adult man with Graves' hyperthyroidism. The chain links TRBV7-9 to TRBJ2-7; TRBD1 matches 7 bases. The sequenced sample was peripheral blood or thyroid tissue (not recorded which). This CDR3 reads CAGGQAYEQYF. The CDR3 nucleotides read TGTGCCGGTGGACAGGCCTACGAGCAGTACTTC.